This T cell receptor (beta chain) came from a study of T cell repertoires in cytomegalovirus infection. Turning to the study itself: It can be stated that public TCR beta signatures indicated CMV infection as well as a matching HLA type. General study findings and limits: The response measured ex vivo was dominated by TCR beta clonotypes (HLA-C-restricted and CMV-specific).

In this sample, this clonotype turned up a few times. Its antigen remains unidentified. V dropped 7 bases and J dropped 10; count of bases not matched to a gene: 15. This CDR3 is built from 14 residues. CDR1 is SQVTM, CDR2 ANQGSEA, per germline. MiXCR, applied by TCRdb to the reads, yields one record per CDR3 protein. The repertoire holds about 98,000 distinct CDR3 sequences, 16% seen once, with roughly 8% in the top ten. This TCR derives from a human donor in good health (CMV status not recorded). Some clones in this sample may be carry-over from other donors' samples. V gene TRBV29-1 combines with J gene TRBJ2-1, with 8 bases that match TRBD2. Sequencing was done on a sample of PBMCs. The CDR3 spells CSAERAGAQHEQFF. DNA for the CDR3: TGCAGCGCCGAACGAGCGGGGGCCCAGCACGAGCAGTTCTTC.